The source of this T cell receptor (beta chain) is a study of shared clonotypes between healthy human individuals. Study context: Donors were a couple of women and a few men aged 18 to 49.

Study-wide findings and caveats: Sharing of clonotypes among donors was expected to vary with sequencing depth.

As to this clone: As yet, its antigen is unknown.

Germline V gene lookup returns CDR1 SGHNT and CDR2 YYREEE (reference sequence). Trimming left V 5 bases short and J 0 bases short, with 8 bases between. CDR3 length: 13 amino acids. Naive CD8 populations comprised CD45RO-negative cells positively selected for CCR7, excluding terminally differentiated effector memory CD45RA+ cells. All participating donors were Caucasian adults from Nashville, Tennessee. The run depth of the assay was deep. This table comes from immunoSEQ multiplex PCR, and its TCRdb copy is limited to in-frame clones, with some not included. The table lists about 2 million clones, approximately 94% of them singletons, with approximately 1.2% in the top ten.

The specimen sequenced was naive CD8+ T cells sorted from blood. This chain connects TRBV5-4 to TRBJ1-1; D not resolved. The TCR sequence derives from a man aged 18 to 30 in good health. The CDR3 protein is CASRPSLNTEAFF. CDR3 coding DNA: TGTGCCAGCAGACCCTCCTTGAACACTGAAGCTTTCTTT.